This T cell receptor beta chain was retrieved from a study of vaccination and CD4 T cells after COVID-19. Documented treatment: approximately 11-day PBMC culture with coronavirus spike peptide pools or control peptides (ViraFEST assay). The study sequenced cultured CD4+ T cell DNA using the Oncomine TCR Beta short-read assay. TCRdb passed the PCR reads through MiXCR, listing each CDR3 protein once. In the table there are under 25,000 distinct CDR3 sequences, about four fifths of which are singletons. The CDR3 length is 17 residues. The J segment lost 1 base and the V segment lost 1 base, leaving 9 bases of the junction unmatched. From germline, CDR1 is SGHTA and CDR2 FQGTGA. This clonotype appeared a few times. The target antigen is unknown. Points from the study as a whole: Convalescent patients were relatively few, and early post-infection timepoints were missing. The study found that a median approximately 84% of reactive clones in convalescent patients appeared only post-vaccination. Within convalescent individuals, 304 out of 307 vaccine-specific clones proved to be spike mono-reactive.

The TCR was taken from a human donor who received a COVID-19 vaccine. V gene TRBV7-3 combines with J gene TRBJ1-2, with TRBD1 matching 7 bases. Sequences were derived from CD4+ T cells from blood, cultured in vitro, sampled after SARS-CoV-2 vaccination. In DNA form, the CDR3 reads TGTGCCAGCAGCTTAAATTCCGGACAGGAGTTTAACTATGGCTACACCTTC. It yields the protein CASSLNSGQEFNYGYTF.